A selection of T cell receptor beta chains follows, all from one sample in a study of vaccination effects on CD4 cells after COVID-19. These receptors lack a known antigen. Only in-frame clones appear in the TCRdb table, and some are missing; sequencing was by immunoSEQ multiplex PCR. The data contain tens of thousands of clones, 55% to 80% of them singletons. The material was CD4+ T cells from PBMCs cultured without peptide, obtained after COVID-19 vaccination. The receptors were sampled from a human donor who received a COVID-19 vaccine. CDR3s include the opening cysteine and the closing phenylalanine or tryptophan. D genes are given only for firm matches. Only part of the rows carry a size: once, few, many, or a class if the clone is expanded.

>-|TRBD1|TRBV5-1|TRBJ2-1
CASGRQGTGSYNEQFF
TGCGCCAGTGGGAGACAGGGAACGGGCTCCTACAATGAGCAGTTCTTC
>-|-|TRBV12-3/TRBV12-4|TRBJ1-5
CASSFHGQPQHF
TGTGCCAGCAGTTTCCATGGCCAGCCCCAGCATTTT
>-|-|TRBV15|TRBJ1-2
CATSRRFPPGGYTF
TGTGCCACCAGCCGTAGATTCCCGCCGGGTGGCTACACCTTC
>-|-|TRBV6-5|TRBJ1-2
CASSYSLQGSYGYTF
TGTGCCAGCAGTTACTCGTTACAGGGAAGCTATGGCTACACCTTC
>-|-|TRBV5-4|TRBJ2-3
CASSLGRNPDTQYF
TGTGCCAGCAGCTTGGGCCGGAACCCAGATACGCAGTATTTT
>-|TRBD2|TRBV5-1|TRBJ2-1
CASSSGLAGLGEQFF
TGCGCCAGCAGCTCCGGACTAGCGGGTTTAGGTGAGCAGTTCTTC
>-|-|TRBV5-1|TRBJ2-1
CASSLGQTSLRNEQFF
TGCGCCAGCAGCTTGGGACAGACCAGCCTTAGGAATGAGCAGTTCTTC
>-|-|TRBV5-3|TRBJ2-2
CARSLPGELFF
TGTGCCAGAAGCCTCCCCGGGGAGCTGTTTTTT
>-|-|TRBV20-1|TRBJ1-5
CSASTGREQPQHF
TGCAGTGCTAGTACTGGGCGCGAACAGCCCCAGCATTTT
>-|-|TRBV27|TRBJ1-2
CASSLGGPDYGYTF
TGTGCCAGCAGTTTAGGGGGGCCAGACTATGGCTACACCTTC
>-|-|TRBV14|TRBJ2-7
CANIFWEQYF
TGTGCCAACATCTTTTGGGAGCAGTACTTC
>few|-|TRBV6-1|TRBJ2-5
CASSEAGETQYF
TGTGCCAGCAGTGAAGCTGGGGAGACCCAGTACTTC
>-|-|TRBV14|TRBJ1-6
CASRSQGYNSPLHF
TGTGCCAGCAGATCACAGGGCTACAATTCACCCCTCCACTTT
>-|TRBD2|TRBV5-1|TRBJ2-3
CASSNSGQTLTSTDTQYF
TGCGCCAGCAGCAATAGCGGGCAAACCTTAACAAGCACAGATACGCAGTATTTT
>-|TRBD1|TRBV19|TRBJ1-2
CASSIGPGTVYGYTF
TGTGCCAGTAGTATAGGCCCCGGGACAGTATATGGCTACACCTTC
>-|-|TRBV4-1|TRBJ2-5
CASSARTTGEGTQYF
TGCGCCAGCAGCGCACGGACGACAGGGGAGGGGACCCAGTACTTC
>few|-|TRBV10-1|TRBJ1-2
CASSEGSNYGYTF
TGCGCCAGCAGTGAGGGCAGTAACTATGGCTACACCTTC
>-|TRBD1|TRBV5-1|TRBJ1-4
CASSRTGDEKLFF
TGCGCCAGCAGCCGGACAGGGGATGAAAAACTGTTTTTT
>few|-|TRBV10-3|TRBJ1-1
CAISGTSDTEAFF
TGTGCCATCAGTGGAACCTCGGACACTGAAGCTTTCTTT
>-|TRBD2|TRBV9|TRBJ2-2
CASSVGAGGHAGELFF
TGTGCCAGCAGCGTAGGAGCGGGGGGGCACGCCGGGGAGCTGTTTTTT
>-|-|TRBV9|TRBJ2-1
CASSVASERSSYNEQFF
TGTGCCAGCAGCGTTGCTAGCGAGAGGAGCTCCTACAATGAGCAGTTCTTC
>-|-|TRBV3-1/TRBV3-2|TRBJ1-2
CASSQVPGIGYTF
TGTGCCAGCAGCCAAGTCCCCGGAATTGGCTACACCTTC
>few|-|TRBV2|TRBJ1-2
CASRQVAGYGYTF
TGTGCCAGTAGACAGGTAGCGGGCTATGGCTACACCTTC
>few|-|TRBV5-1|TRBJ1-5
CASSLGAGERPQHF
TGCGCCAGCAGCTTGGGGGCGGGCGAGAGGCCCCAGCATTTT
>-|TRBD1|TRBV18|TRBJ2-3
CASSLEQGADTQYF
TGTGCCAGCTCACTAGAACAGGGGGCAGATACGCAGTATTTT
>medium-sized|TRBD1|TRBV11-2|TRBJ1-2
CASSPGQDYGYTF
TGTGCCAGCAGCCCGGGACAGGACTATGGCTACACCTTC
>few|TRBD1|TRBV2|TRBJ1-3
CASSVRQGAGNTIYF
TGTGCCAGCAGTGTACGACAGGGGGCAGGAAACACCATATATTTT
>-|-|TRBV5-1|TRBJ1-1
CASSLAQTNTEAFF
TGCGCCAGCAGCTTGGCTCAGACGAACACTGAAGCTTTCTTT
>-|-|TRBV6-1|TRBJ2-7
CASSERGTGSYEQYF
TGTGCCAGCAGTGAGCGGGGGACAGGCTCCTACGAGCAGTACTTC
>-|TRBD2|TRBV30|TRBJ2-2
CAWSGETSGTTGELFF
TGTGCCTGGAGTGGAGAGACTAGCGGGACAACCGGGGAGCTGTTTTTT
>few|-|TRBV3-1/TRBV3-2|TRBJ1-3
CASAKRGSGNTIYF
TGTGCCAGCGCTAAACGGGGCTCTGGAAACACCATATATTTT
>many|TRBD2|TRBV7-7|TRBJ2-1
CASSIGRLAGNNEQFF
TGTGCCAGCAGCATAGGGAGACTAGCGGGCAATAATGAGCAGTTCTTC
>-|TRBD1|TRBV6-2/TRBV6-3|TRBJ2-1
CASSYGQGVNEQFF
TGTGCCAGCAGTTACGGCCAGGGGGTGAATGAGCAGTTCTTC
>-|TRBD2|TRBV10-1|TRBJ2-3
CASSEQLAGVSDTQYF
TGCGCCAGCAGTGAGCAGCTAGCGGGAGTATCAGATACGCAGTATTTT